This T cell receptor (beta chain) was profiled in a study of blood T cells in healthy people across ages. Germline assignment: CDR1 MNHNY and CDR2 SVGAGI (reference sequence). The CDR3 runs to 11 residues. V dropped 4 bases and J dropped 12 bases, with 11 bases sitting between them. Primers used in a second PCR of roughly 6 to 12 cycles were a sample-barcoded 5' primer and a J-beta primer mix. TCRdb reprocessed the 5' RACE reads with MiXCR, giving one entry per CDR3 protein. The sample lists over 1.5 million distinct CDR3 sequences; around half were seen once. Sequencing input: blood. The chain has TRBV6-6 and TRBJ2-3; unclear D gene. This sequence originates from a middle-aged woman in good health. CDR3 protein: CASSFQGLQYF. As DNA, the CDR3 is TGTGCCAGCAGTTTCCAAGGTCTACAGTATTTT.